These T cell receptor beta chains were read from a single sample in a study of T cells after yellow fever vaccination. In TCRdb, the 5' RACE reads were re-called with MiXCR into one record per CDR3 protein. The sample has roughly 310,000 distinct CDR3 sequences; more than 3% are singletons. Material: PBMCs, obtained on the day of the yellow fever booster vaccination. All receptors derive from a man aged 18 to 30 who received the YFV17D yellow fever vaccine. CDR3s include the opening cysteine and the closing phenylalanine or tryptophan. Each record gives: J gene, clone size, CDR3 length, D gene, V gene, CDR3 DNA, CDR3 protein. A D gene is named only where the DNA matches it firmly. Clone size is given for some rows only: seen once, a few or many times, or a class if the clone is expanded.

j_call: TRBJ2-1; clone_size: few; cdr3_length: 20; d_call: TRBD2; v_call: TRBV2; cdr3_nt: TGTGCCAGCAGACTCTTAGGGACTAGCGGGGGGCCCCGGGGAGTCAATGAGCAGTTCTTC; cdr3_aa: CASRLLGTSGGPRGVNEQFF
j_call: TRBJ2-5; clone_size: .; cdr3_length: 15; d_call: TRBD2; v_call: TRBV20-1; cdr3_nt: TGCAGTGCCATCCCCGGGGGGGGGCGACAAGAGACCCAGTACTTC; cdr3_aa: CSAIPGGGRQETQYF
j_call: TRBJ2-5; clone_size: .; cdr3_length: 12; d_call: TRBD2; v_call: TRBV7-9; cdr3_nt: TGTGCCAGCAGCGGACTAGATCAGACCCAGTACTTC; cdr3_aa: CASSGLDQTQYF
j_call: TRBJ2-1; clone_size: many; cdr3_length: 15; d_call: .; v_call: TRBV24-1; cdr3_nt: TGTGCCACCAGTGACCCCCGGGGGCCCGGCAATGAGCAGTTCTTC; cdr3_aa: CATSDPRGPGNEQFF
j_call: TRBJ1-5; clone_size: many; cdr3_length: 14; d_call: .; v_call: TRBV9; cdr3_nt: TGTGCCAGCAGCTTCACGGAGTATCATCAGCCCCAGCATTTT; cdr3_aa: CASSFTEYHQPQHF
j_call: TRBJ1-2; clone_size: few; cdr3_length: 14; d_call: .; v_call: TRBV6-5; cdr3_nt: TGTGCCAGCAGTCCAAGTCAGGGAAACTATGGCTACACCTTC; cdr3_aa: CASSPSQGNYGYTF
j_call: TRBJ1-1; clone_size: few; cdr3_length: 13; d_call: .; v_call: TRBV18; cdr3_nt: TGTGCCAGCTCCCCGGCGGGCCGGACTGAAGCTTTCTTT; cdr3_aa: CASSPAGRTEAFF
j_call: TRBJ1-1; clone_size: few; cdr3_length: 15; d_call: .; v_call: TRBV7-9; cdr3_nt: TGTGCCAGCAGCTTATTTGGGACACCTAACACTGAAGCTTTCTTT; cdr3_aa: CASSLFGTPNTEAFF
j_call: TRBJ1-2; clone_size: many; cdr3_length: 13; d_call: .; v_call: TRBV20-1; cdr3_nt: TGCACCGCTAGAAGGGAATTTAACTATGGCTACACCTTC; cdr3_aa: CTARREFNYGYTF
j_call: TRBJ2-1; clone_size: few; cdr3_length: 13; d_call: .; v_call: TRBV19; cdr3_nt: TGTGCCAGTAGTAGACAGGCCTACAATGAGCAGTTCTTC; cdr3_aa: CASSRQAYNEQFF
j_call: TRBJ1-1; clone_size: .; cdr3_length: 17; d_call: .; v_call: TRBV7-9; cdr3_nt: TGTGCCAGCAGCTTAGCGATACGGGGGCGAGCGGACACTGAAGCTTTCTTT; cdr3_aa: CASSLAIRGRADTEAFF
j_call: TRBJ2-3; clone_size: many; cdr3_length: 14; d_call: .; v_call: TRBV20-1; cdr3_nt: TGCAGTGCTAGGTGGCAGGGTGGCACAGATACGCAGTATTTT; cdr3_aa: CSARWQGGTDTQYF
j_call: TRBJ1-5; clone_size: many; cdr3_length: 15; d_call: .; v_call: TRBV7-2; cdr3_nt: TGTGCCAGCAGCCGCGAGGGGACTAGCAATCAGCCCCAGCATTTT; cdr3_aa: CASSREGTSNQPQHF
j_call: TRBJ2-1; clone_size: .; cdr3_length: 13; d_call: TRBD2; v_call: TRBV20-1; cdr3_nt: TGCAGTGCTAGAGATCCTAGCGGGGATTGGCAGTTCTTC; cdr3_aa: CSARDPSGDWQFF
j_call: TRBJ2-5; clone_size: many; cdr3_length: 15; d_call: TRBD2; v_call: TRBV6-2/TRBV6-3; cdr3_nt: TGTGCCAGCAGAGAAGCGGGGGCCGGGGTACGGACCCAGTACTTC; cdr3_aa: CASREAGAGVRTQYF
j_call: TRBJ1-2; clone_size: .; cdr3_length: 14; d_call: .; v_call: TRBV6-1; cdr3_nt: TGTGCCAGCACCCAACAGCGTTCAAACTATGGCTACACCTTC; cdr3_aa: CASTQQRSNYGYTF
j_call: TRBJ1-5; clone_size: few; cdr3_length: 12; d_call: .; v_call: TRBV12-3/TRBV12-4; cdr3_nt: TGTGCCAGCAGTCCAGGGGTTCAGCCCCAGCATTTT; cdr3_aa: CASSPGVQPQHF